These T cell receptor beta chains were read from a single sample in a study of T cell repertoires and Cas9 in healthy adults. Assay: immunoSEQ multiplex PCR; the TCRdb copy retains only in-frame clones and omits some. The data hold tens of thousands of clones, with about 90% observed a single time. Sequenced sample: CD4+ effector T cells (CD127+, CD25-, CD137-, CD154-) from PBMCs; culture status not recorded. Receptor source: a human donor in good health. CDR3s include the opening cysteine and the closing phenylalanine or tryptophan. Fields, in order: clone size, D gene, V gene, J gene, CDR3 protein, CDR3 DNA. D genes are given only for firm matches. Rows may omit the clone size; those that give it use once, few, many or a size class.

clone_size: .; d_call: .; v_call: TRBV19; j_call: TRBJ1-6; cdr3_aa: CASSMVNSPLHF; cdr3_nt: TGTGCCAGTAGTATGGTGAATTCACCCCTCCACTTT
clone_size: once; d_call: TRBD1; v_call: TRBV10-2; j_call: TRBJ2-7; cdr3_aa: CASSENWTGEIYEQYF; cdr3_nt: TGCGCCAGCAGTGAGAACTGGACAGGGGAAATCTACGAGCAGTACTTC
clone_size: .; d_call: TRBD1; v_call: TRBV27; j_call: TRBJ1-2; cdr3_aa: CASSFRTSPGTGSAYGYTF; cdr3_nt: TGTGCCAGCAGTTTCCGCACAAGCCCTGGGACAGGGTCCGCCTATGGCTACACCTTC
clone_size: .; d_call: .; v_call: TRBV7-6; j_call: TRBJ2-5; cdr3_aa: CASSSSETQYF; cdr3_nt: TGTGCCAGCAGCTCCTCCGAGACCCAGTACTTC
clone_size: few; d_call: .; v_call: TRBV19; j_call: TRBJ1-2; cdr3_aa: CASSSDRVRGYTF; cdr3_nt: TGTGCCAGTAGTTCGGATCGGGTACGGGGCTACACCTTC
clone_size: few; d_call: .; v_call: TRBV12-5; j_call: TRBJ1-3; cdr3_aa: CASGLVPQATVGNTIYF; cdr3_nt: TGTGCTAGTGGTTTGGTACCGCAGGCTACGGTAGGAAACACCATATATTTT
clone_size: .; d_call: .; v_call: TRBV2; j_call: TRBJ2-1; cdr3_aa: CASSVMPLNEQFF; cdr3_nt: TGTGCCAGCAGTGTTATGCCCCTCAATGAGCAGTTCTTC
clone_size: .; d_call: .; v_call: TRBV6-5; j_call: TRBJ1-2; cdr3_aa: CASTRAGSVYGYTF; cdr3_nt: TGTGCCAGCACCCGGGCGGGCAGTGTCTATGGCTACACCTTC
clone_size: .; d_call: .; v_call: TRBV5-1; j_call: TRBJ1-1; cdr3_aa: CASSYPNTEAFF; cdr3_nt: TGCGCCAGCAGCTACCCGAACACTGAAGCTTTCTTT
clone_size: .; d_call: .; v_call: TRBV5-8; j_call: TRBJ1-4; cdr3_aa: CASSLVGEKLFF; cdr3_nt: TGTGCCAGCAGCTTGGTGGGTGAAAAACTGTTTTTT
clone_size: .; d_call: .; v_call: TRBV6-1; j_call: TRBJ1-3; cdr3_aa: CASSGWVFRGNTIYF; cdr3_nt: TGTGCCAGCAGTGGATGGGTATTCAGGGGAAACACCATATATTTT
clone_size: .; d_call: .; v_call: TRBV7-9; j_call: TRBJ1-4; cdr3_aa: CASAGNQLFF; cdr3_nt: TGTGCCAGCGCAGGAAACCAACTGTTTTTT
clone_size: .; d_call: .; v_call: TRBV9; j_call: TRBJ2-3; cdr3_aa: CASSVGLLDTQYF; cdr3_nt: TGTGCCAGCAGCGTAGGATTATTGGATACGCAGTATTTT
clone_size: .; d_call: .; v_call: TRBV6-1; j_call: TRBJ1-3; cdr3_aa: CASSNSFLENTIYF; cdr3_nt: TGTGCCAGCAGTAATTCGTTTCTGGAAAACACCATATATTTT